The 21 T cell receptor beta chains below come from one sample, sequenced in a study of blood T cell repertoires in COVID-19. Libraries were prepared by immunoSEQ multiplex PCR; TCRdb keeps only in-frame clonotypes and omits some of them. The data hold 200,000 to 250,000 clones, with less than 90% observed a single time. What was sequenced was peripheral blood. The origin of the receptors is a man in his forties with active or convalescent COVID-19.

V usage is TRBV28 and J usage is TRBJ1-1; 8 bases match TRBD1. From germline, CDR1 is MDHEN and CDR2 SYDVKM. J gave up 2 bases and V 3 bases, and 5 bases lay outside the gene matches. The CDR3 totals 15 residues. The DNA for the CDR3 is TGTGCCAGCAGTTTTTCGACAGGGGCAAACACTGAAGCTTTCTTT. It encodes CASSFSTGANTEAFF. Looking up the rest from reference TRBV28 and TRBJ1-1 gives the full variable domain: DVKVTQSSRYLVKRTGEKVFLECVQDMDHENMFWYRQDPGLGLRLIYFSYDVKMKEKGDIPEGYSVSREKKERFSLILESASTNQTSMYLCASSFSTGANTEAFFGQGTRLTVV.

This clone turned up a few times. In DNA, the CDR3 is TGTGCCACCGCGGAGAGTAGCACAGATACGCAGTATTTT. Its protein is CATAESSTDTQYF. This chain uses TRBV6-5 with TRBJ2-3; D call uncertain. The V and J ends lost 10 bases and 0 bases respectively, with 11 bases between them. This CDR3 is built from 13 residues. Germline V gene sequence: CDR1 MNHEY, CDR2 SVGAGI.

V and J are TRBV4-1 and TRBJ1-2, with TRBD1 identical over 8 bases. Looked up from germline, CDR1 is MGHRA and CDR2 is YSYEKL. V was clipped by 1 base and J by 3 bases; unmatched bases: 4. The CDR3 is 15 residues long. The CDR3 spells CASSQVAGGDYGYTF. The CDR3, as DNA: TGCGCCAGCAGCCAAGTGGCAGGGGGCGACTATGGCTACACCTTC.

The chain couples TRBV9 to TRBJ1-4; 9 positions agree with TRBD1. CDR3 length equals 15 residues. J was trimmed by 6 bases and V by 4 bases; bases with no gene match: 7. Germline V lookup: CDR1 SGDLS, CDR2 YYNGEE. CDR3 in amino acids: CASSFRTGVDEKLFF. The CDR3 DNA reads TGTGCCAGCAGCTTCCGGACAGGGGTGGATGAAAAACTGTTTTTT.

CDR3 in amino acids: CASSGRQGAGTGELFF. The CDR3 region has the DNA TGTGCCAGCAGCGGCCGGCAGGGGGCGGGCACCGGGGAGCTGTTTTTT. V and J are TRBV9 and TRBJ2-2; 8 nucleotides line up with TRBD1. The CDR3 loop spans 16 amino acids. CDR1 is SGDLS and CDR2 is YYNGEE in the germline V gene. V gave up 3 bases and J gave up 4 bases; unmatched junction bases: 8.

The chain has TRBV7-9 and TRBJ1-2, with a weak D call TRBD1 (5 bases). Trimming took 5 bases from V and 4 from J, leaving 17 bases between them. This CDR3 spans 15 amino acids. Per the germline V gene, CDR1 is SEHNR and CDR2 is FQNEAQ (reference sequence). This CDR3 is CASSRYLDTGYGYTF. CDR3 coding DNA: TGTGCCAGCAGCCGATATTTGGACACCGGCTATGGCTACACCTTC.

The chain employs TRBV11-1 and TRBJ2-3; 7 nucleotides match TRBD2. Per the germline V gene, CDR1 is SGHAT and CDR2 is FQDESV (reference sequence). With 3 bases clipped from V and 0 bases from J, the junction kept 6 bases outside the gene matches. The CDR3 consists of 16 residues. The CDR3 DNA reads as TGTGCCAGCAGCTTGGCGGGGGATTCGAGCACAGATACGCAGTATTTT. This translates into CASSLAGDSSTDTQYF.

Only a few counts were recorded for this clone. V gene TRBV2 combines with J gene TRBJ1-6; D is uncertain. This CDR3 has 13 residues. The V end lost 8 bases, the J end lost 3 bases, and 8 bases lay between the germline ends. CDR1 is SNHLY, CDR2 FYNNEI, per germline. The DNA for the CDR3 is TGTGCCAGCGGGCAGAACTATAATTCACCCCTCCACTTT. It translates to CASGQNYNSPLHF.

The chain combines TRBV5-1 with TRBJ1-2; D is ambiguous. The CDR3 length is 12 residues. CDR1 is SGHRS, CDR2 YFSETQ, per germline. Deletions cut 4 bases from V and 10 bases from J, with 14 bases between. The CDR3 DNA sequence: TGCGCCAGCAGCCCCTACTTAGAAGACTACACCTTC. It encodes CASSPYLEDYTF.

The chain links TRBV5-1 to TRBJ2-3; D unresolved. This CDR3 is 15 amino acids long. The V end lost 6 bases, the J end lost 1 base, and 15 bases lay between the germline ends. Germline V gene lookup returns CDR1 SGHRS and CDR2 YFSETQ. CDR3 amino acids: CASTQLPKGTDTQYF. The CDR3 DNA reads TGCGCCAGCACCCAACTCCCGAAAGGCACAGATACGCAGTATTTT.

Details on this clone: A much larger clone lies one base from this, so it may be a read error. This rearrangement joins TRBV25-1 to TRBJ1-5; D gene uncertain. The CDR3 runs to 13 residues. Germline lookup yields CDR1 MGHDK and CDR2 SYGVNS. The V end was cut by 2 bases, the J end by 2 bases, with 4 bases between. The CDR3 DNA is TGTGCCAGCAGTGAACAGGGCAATCAGCCCCAGCATTTT. It codes for CASSEQGNQPQHF.

This clone was found a few times. The V gene is TRBV18, the J gene TRBJ2-2; 7 nucleotides match TRBD1. The CDR3 runs 17 residues. V trimming: 0 bases; J trimming: 2 bases; junction bases outside the gene matches: 6. Germline-derived CDR1 and CDR2 are KGHSH and LQKENI. The CDR3 DNA sequence: TGTGCCAGCTCACCACCCGATTGGGACAGAAACACCGGGGAGCTGTTTTTT. This encodes CASSPPDWDRNTGELFF.

In this sample, this clone turned up a few times. The chain has TRBV11-2 and TRBJ1-1; 11 bases align to TRBD1. Germline V gene data show CDR1 as SGHAT and CDR2 as FQNNGV. The CDR3 has 16 residues. The junction had 10 bases not matched to a gene; V was cut back by 4 bases and J by 6 bases. CDR3 loop: CASSSAFRGQGAEAFF. CDR3 DNA: TGTGCCAGCAGCTCTGCTTTTAGGGGACAGGGGGCTGAAGCTTTCTTT.

The CDR3 spells CASSERNRGIRETQYF. CDR3 DNA: TGCGCCAGCAGTGAGCGAAACAGGGGAATTCGAGAGACCCAGTACTTC. V usage is TRBV10-2 and J usage is TRBJ2-5; 7 bases line up with TRBD1. The V segment lost 2 bases and the J segment 4 bases; nucleotides outside the gene matches: 10. Germline V gene lookup returns CDR1 WSHSY and CDR2 SAAADI. This CDR3 is built from 16 residues.

The chain is built from TRBV5-5 and TRBJ1-3, with D maybe TRBD1 (5 bases). Germline CDR1 SGHKS, CDR2 YYEKEE (reference sequence). The CDR3 consists of 15 residues. Trimming stripped 4 bases from V and 0 bases from J, with 11 bases between. Written as DNA, the CDR3 is TGTGCCAGCAGCCGGGACTTTTTCTCTGGAAACACCATATATTTT. As protein: CASSRDFFSGNTIYF. Using reference TRBV5-5 and TRBJ1-3 for the parts outside the CDR3, the full variable domain is DAGVTQSPTHLIKTRGQQVTLRCSPISGHKSVSWYQQVLGQGPQFIFQYYEKEERGRGNFPDRFSARQFPNYSSELNVNALLLGDSALYLCASSRDFFSGNTIYFGEGSWLTVV.

This clone was counted a single time. The chain is built from TRBV19 and TRBJ1-2; 8 bases align to TRBD1. With V trimmed by 7 bases and J by 5 bases, 12 bases remained unmatched. This CDR3 has 15 amino acids. Germline CDR1 is LNHDA and CDR2 is SQIVND (reference sequence). The CDR3 coding sequence is TGTGCCAGTATACCCGACAGGGGTGAATATTATGGCTACACCTTC. It encodes CASIPDRGEYYGYTF.

This rearrangement joins TRBV2 to TRBJ1-6; D might be TRBD1 (6 bases). Trimming removed 7 bases at V and 14 bases at J, with 18 bases between. The CDR3 consists of 13 residues. Germline assignment: CDR1 SNHLY and CDR2 FYNNEI. CDR3 sequence (DNA): TGTGCCAGCACTTTTGGCCTACAGGGCACCCTCCACTTT. Protein sequence: CASTFGLQGTLHF.

This sequence joins TRBV6-4 and TRBJ2-1; possible D gene TRBD2, 6 bases. Per germline, CDR1 MRHNA and CDR2 SNTAGT. The CDR3 spans 15 residues. The germline V and J ends were trimmed by 4 bases and 5 bases, with 15 bases remaining between them. CDR3 coding DNA: TGTGCCAGCAGTGTTTTCGGGGGATCCAACAATGAGCAGTTCTTC. This sequence encodes CASSVFGGSNNEQFF.

The table lists this clone with a few counts. This chain uses TRBV18 with TRBJ1-1, with D tentatively TRBD1 (6 bases). There are 15 residues in the CDR3. V dropped 5 bases and J dropped 3 bases, with 16 bases sitting between them. CDR1 is KGHSH and CDR2 is LQKENI in the germline V gene. The CDR3 is CASSSDKTGHTEAFF. DNA for the CDR3: TGTGCCAGCTCATCGGATAAGACAGGACACACTGAAGCTTTCTTT. The full variable domain, rest sourced from reference TRBV18 and TRBJ1-1, is NAGVMQNPRHLVRRRGQEARLRCSPMKGHSHVYWYRQLPEEGLKFMVYLQKENIIDESGMPKERFSAEFPKEGPSILRIQQVVRGDSAAYFCASSSDKTGHTEAFFGQGTRLTVV.

The rearrangement joins TRBV5-1 to TRBJ2-2; TRBD1 aligns across 11 bases. V lost 3 bases, J lost 5 bases, and 6 bases stayed unmatched. From germline, CDR1 is SGHRS and CDR2 YFSETQ. This CDR3 has 16 amino acids. CDR3 nucleotides: TGCGCCAGCAGCTCGGACAGGGGGCTAAATACCGGGGAGCTGTTTTTT. It is translated as CASSSDRGLNTGELFF.

A few counts support this clone. The chain uses TRBV5-1 and TRBJ2-1, with 12 bases identical to TRBD2. CDR1 and CDR2 (germline): SGHRS, YFSETQ. The V segment lost 2 bases and the J segment 4 bases; nucleotides outside the gene matches: 1. CDR3 size: 15 residues. The CDR3 coding sequence is TGCGCCAGCAGCTTTGGGACTAGCGGGTACAATGAGCAGTTCTTC. Its protein is CASSFGTSGYNEQFF.